This T cell receptor (beta chain) stems from a study of blood T cell repertoires in COVID-19. Study details: From the United States, Italy and Spain came samples of acute and convalescent COVID-19. PBMCs, B-cell-depleted T cells, or T cells provided the cDNA or gDNA that made up the material.

In the original processing: How many nucleated cells were present was estimated from reference gene primer amplification. Method: immunoSEQ multiplex PCR; TCRdb's copy keeps in-frame clones and lacks some. D and trimming were read from the DNA, whereas the V and J calls and clone size are those reported in that table. The table has about 74,000 clones, almost 85% seen once. Sequenced input: peripheral blood. This receptor was identified in a man aged 45 to 65 with active COVID-19.

The CDR3 sequence is CASSRDRTGNTIYF. DNA of the CDR3: TGTGCCAGTAGTAGGGACAGAACTGGAAACACCATATATTTT. The gene calls are TRBV19 and TRBJ1-3; 7 bases are a match to TRBD1. CDR3 length equals 14 residues. CDR1 and CDR2 (germline): LNHDA, SQIVND (reference sequence). The V and J ends lost 4 bases and 2 bases, in that order; junction bases with no gene match: 2.